This entry features one T cell receptor (beta chain) sequence. Its antigen is currently unknown. The J segment lost 3 bases and the V segment lost 5 bases, leaving 8 bases of the junction unmatched. Germline loops: CDR1 SGHNT, CDR2 YENEEA. The CDR3 spans 15 residues. Measured with immunoSEQ multiplex PCR; TCRdb has only the in-frame clones, and not every one. The table includes roughly 82,000 clones, 70% to 90% detected once. This entry comes from a study of T cell responses to AZD1222 COVID-19 vaccine. Whole-study results and caveats: Recipients of two AZD1222 doses showed rising Spike-specific TCR breadth and depth. White British donors predominated, females outnumbered males, and clonal diversity was possibly underestimated.

V is TRBV11-3 and J is TRBJ2-3, with 7 bases aligning to TRBD2. Sample: peripheral blood, taken on day 0 of AZD1222 vaccination. This receptor was identified in an adult in good health. As DNA, the CDR3 is TGTGCCAGCAGCCCTTCGGGGGGATTTACAGATACGCAGTATTTT. Its translation is CASSPSGGFTDTQYF.